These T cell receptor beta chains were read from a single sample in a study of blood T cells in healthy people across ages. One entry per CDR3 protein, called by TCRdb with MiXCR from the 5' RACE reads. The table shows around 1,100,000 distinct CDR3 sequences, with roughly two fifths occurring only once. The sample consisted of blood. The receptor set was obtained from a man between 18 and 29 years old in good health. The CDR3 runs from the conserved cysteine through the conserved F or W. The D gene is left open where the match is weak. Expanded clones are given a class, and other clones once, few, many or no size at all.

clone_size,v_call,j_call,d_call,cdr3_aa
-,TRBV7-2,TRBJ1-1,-,CASSQNRDTEAFF
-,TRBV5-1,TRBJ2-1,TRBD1,CASHPGQSYNEQFF
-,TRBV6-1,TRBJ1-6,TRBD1,CASTPLGQSNSPLHF
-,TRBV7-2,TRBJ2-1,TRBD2,CASSPAGGRGEQFF
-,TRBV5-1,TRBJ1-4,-,CASSFATDNEKLFF
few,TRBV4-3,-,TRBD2,CASSQVTSGGEVYNEQYF
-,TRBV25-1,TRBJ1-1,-,CASSEPTGNTEAFF
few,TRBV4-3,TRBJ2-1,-,CASSQDYDRDEQFF
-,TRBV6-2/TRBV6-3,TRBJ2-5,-,CASKRVQETQYF
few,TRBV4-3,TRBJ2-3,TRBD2,CAGSQDGTSGYTDTQYF
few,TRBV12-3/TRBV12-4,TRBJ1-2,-,CASSAGTGGYTF
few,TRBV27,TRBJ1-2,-,CASSLNRRRGYTF
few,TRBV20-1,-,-,CSARGGPHEQYF
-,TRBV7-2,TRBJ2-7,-,CASSLVAETYEQYF
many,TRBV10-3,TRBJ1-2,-,CAISESGGNYGYTF
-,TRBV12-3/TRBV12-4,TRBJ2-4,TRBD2,CASSFRRGVLNIQYF
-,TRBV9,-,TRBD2,CASSPREAGVYNEQYF